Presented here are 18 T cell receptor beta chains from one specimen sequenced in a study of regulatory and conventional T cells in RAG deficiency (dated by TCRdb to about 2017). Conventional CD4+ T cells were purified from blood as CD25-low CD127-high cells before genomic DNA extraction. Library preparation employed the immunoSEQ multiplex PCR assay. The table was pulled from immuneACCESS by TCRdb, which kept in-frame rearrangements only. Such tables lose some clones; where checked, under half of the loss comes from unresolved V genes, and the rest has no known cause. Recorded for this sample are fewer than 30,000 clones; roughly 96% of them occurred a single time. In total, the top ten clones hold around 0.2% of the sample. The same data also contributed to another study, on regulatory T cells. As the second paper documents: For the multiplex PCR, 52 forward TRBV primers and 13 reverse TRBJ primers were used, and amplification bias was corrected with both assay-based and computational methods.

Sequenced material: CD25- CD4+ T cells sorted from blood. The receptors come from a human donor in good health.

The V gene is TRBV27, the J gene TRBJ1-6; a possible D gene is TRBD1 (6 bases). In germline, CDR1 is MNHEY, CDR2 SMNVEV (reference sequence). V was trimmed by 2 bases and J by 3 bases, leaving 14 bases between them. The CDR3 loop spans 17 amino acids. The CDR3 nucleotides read TGTGCCAGCAGTTTAAATGTGGGGGCTCTCTATAATTCACCCCTCCACTTT. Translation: CASSLNVGALYNSPLHF.

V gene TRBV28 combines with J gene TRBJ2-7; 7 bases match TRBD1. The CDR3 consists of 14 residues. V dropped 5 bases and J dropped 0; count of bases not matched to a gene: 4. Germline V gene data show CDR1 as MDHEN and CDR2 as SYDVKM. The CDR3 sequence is CASSTGVPSYEQYF. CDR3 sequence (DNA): TGTGCCAGCAGTACAGGGGTCCCCTCCTACGAGCAGTACTTC.

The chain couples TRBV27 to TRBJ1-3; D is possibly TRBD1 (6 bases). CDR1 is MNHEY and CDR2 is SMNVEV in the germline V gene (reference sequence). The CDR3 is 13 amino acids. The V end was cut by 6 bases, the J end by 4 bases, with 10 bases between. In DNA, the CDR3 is TGTGCCAGCAGAATGACAGGAGGAAACACCATATATTTT. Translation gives CASRMTGGNTIYF.

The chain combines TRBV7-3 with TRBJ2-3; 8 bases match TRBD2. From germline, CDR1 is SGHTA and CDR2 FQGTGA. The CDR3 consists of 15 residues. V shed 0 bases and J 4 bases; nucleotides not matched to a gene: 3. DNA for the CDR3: TGTGCCAGCAGCTTAACTCGGGGGGGTCCAGATACGCAGTATTTT. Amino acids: CASSLTRGGPDTQYF. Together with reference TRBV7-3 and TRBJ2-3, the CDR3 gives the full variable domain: GAGVSQTPSNKVTEKGKYVELRCDPISGHTALYWYRQSLGQGPEFLIYFQGTGAADDSGLPNDRFFAVRPEGSVSTLKIQRTERGDSAVYLCASSLTRGGPDTQYFGPGTRLTVL.

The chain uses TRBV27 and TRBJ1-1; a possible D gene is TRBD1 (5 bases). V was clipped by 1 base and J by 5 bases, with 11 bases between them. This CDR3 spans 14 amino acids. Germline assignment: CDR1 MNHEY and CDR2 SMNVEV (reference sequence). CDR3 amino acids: CASSLWQGGTEAFF. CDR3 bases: TGTGCCAGCAGTTTATGGCAGGGTGGTACTGAAGCTTTCTTT.

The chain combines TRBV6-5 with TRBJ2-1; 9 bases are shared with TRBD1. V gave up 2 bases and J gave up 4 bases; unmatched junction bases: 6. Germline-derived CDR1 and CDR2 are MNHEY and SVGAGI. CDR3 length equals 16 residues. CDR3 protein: CASSYAGTGNYNEQFF. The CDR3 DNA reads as TGTGCCAGCAGTTACGCCGGGACAGGGAATTACAATGAGCAGTTCTTC.

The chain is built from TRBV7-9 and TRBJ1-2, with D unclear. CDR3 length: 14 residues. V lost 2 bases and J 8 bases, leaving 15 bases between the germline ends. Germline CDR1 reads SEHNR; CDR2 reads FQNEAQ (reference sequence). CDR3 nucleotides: TGTGCCAGCAGCTTAATTGCCAGGTCGGTGGGCTACACCTTC. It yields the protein CASSLIARSVGYTF.

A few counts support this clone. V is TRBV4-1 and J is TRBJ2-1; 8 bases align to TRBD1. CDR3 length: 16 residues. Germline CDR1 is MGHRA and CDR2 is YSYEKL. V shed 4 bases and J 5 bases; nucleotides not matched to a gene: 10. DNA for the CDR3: TGCGCCAGCAGCCTGAGAATCGCAGGGGGCAACAATGAGCAGTTCTTC. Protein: CASSLRIAGGNNEQFF.

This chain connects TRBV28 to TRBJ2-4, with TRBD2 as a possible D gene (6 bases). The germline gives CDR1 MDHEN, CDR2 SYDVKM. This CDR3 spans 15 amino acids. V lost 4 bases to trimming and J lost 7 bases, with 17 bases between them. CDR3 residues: CASSSPSGRRNIQYF. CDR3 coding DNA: TGTGCCAGCAGTTCCCCCAGTGGGAGGCGGAACATTCAGTACTTC.

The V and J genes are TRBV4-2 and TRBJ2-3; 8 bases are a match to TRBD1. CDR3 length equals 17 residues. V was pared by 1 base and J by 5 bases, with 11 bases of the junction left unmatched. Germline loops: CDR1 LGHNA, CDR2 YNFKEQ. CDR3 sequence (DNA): TGTGCCAGCAGCCAAGGTCAGGACAGGGAAAGAGGAGATACGCAGTATTTT. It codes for CASSQGQDRERGDTQYF.

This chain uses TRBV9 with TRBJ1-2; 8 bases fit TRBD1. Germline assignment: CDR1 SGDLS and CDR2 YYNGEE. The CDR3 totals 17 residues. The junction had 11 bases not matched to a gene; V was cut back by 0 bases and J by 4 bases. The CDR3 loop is CASSVEGAQGAAYGYTF. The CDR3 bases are TGTGCCAGCAGCGTAGAGGGGGCCCAGGGGGCCGCCTATGGCTACACCTTC.

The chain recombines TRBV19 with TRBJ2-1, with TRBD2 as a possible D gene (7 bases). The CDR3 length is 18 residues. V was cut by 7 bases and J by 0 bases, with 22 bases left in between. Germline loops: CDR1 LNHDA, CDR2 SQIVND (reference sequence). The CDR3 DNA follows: TGTGCCAGTATGGGGGGGCCAATCTTCACGGGCTCCTACAATGAGCAGTTCTTC. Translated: CASMGGPIFTGSYNEQFF.

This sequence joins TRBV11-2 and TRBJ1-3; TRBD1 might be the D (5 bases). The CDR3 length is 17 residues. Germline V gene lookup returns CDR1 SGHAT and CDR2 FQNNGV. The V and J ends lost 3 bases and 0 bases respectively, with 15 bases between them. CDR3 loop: CASSLGRDGNSGNTIYF. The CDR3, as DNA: TGTGCCAGCAGCTTGGGGAGGGACGGAAACTCTGGAAACACCATATATTTT.

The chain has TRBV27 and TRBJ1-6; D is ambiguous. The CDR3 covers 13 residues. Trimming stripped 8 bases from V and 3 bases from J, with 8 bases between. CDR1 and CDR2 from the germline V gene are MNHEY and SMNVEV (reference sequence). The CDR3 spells CASRDFYNSPLHF. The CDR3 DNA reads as TGTGCCAGCCGGGATTTCTATAATTCACCCCTCCACTTT.

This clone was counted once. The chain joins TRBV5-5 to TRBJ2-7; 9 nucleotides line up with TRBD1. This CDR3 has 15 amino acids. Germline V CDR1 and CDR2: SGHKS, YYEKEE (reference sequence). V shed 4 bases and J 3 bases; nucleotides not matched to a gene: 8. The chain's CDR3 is CASSAGTGLGYEQYF. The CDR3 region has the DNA TGTGCCAGCAGCGCCGGGACAGGGTTGGGCTACGAGCAGTACTTC.

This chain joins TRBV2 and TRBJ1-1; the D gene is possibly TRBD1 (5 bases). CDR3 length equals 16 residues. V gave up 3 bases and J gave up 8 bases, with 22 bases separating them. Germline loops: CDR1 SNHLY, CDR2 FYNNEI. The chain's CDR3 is CASSDGGVAGSAEAFF. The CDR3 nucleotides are TGTGCCAGCAGTGATGGCGGGGTGGCAGGGTCGGCAGAAGCTTTCTTT.

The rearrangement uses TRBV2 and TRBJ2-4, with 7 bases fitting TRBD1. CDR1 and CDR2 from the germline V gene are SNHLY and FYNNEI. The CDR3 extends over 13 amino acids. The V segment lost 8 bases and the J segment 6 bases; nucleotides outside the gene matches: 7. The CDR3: CASVGTEGNIQYF. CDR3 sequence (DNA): TGTGCCAGCGTTGGGACAGAGGGAAACATTCAGTACTTC. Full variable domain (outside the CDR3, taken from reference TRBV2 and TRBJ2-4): EPEVTQTPSHQVTQMGQEVILRCVPISNHLYFYWYRQILGQKVEFLVSFYNNEISEKSEIFDDQFSVERPDGSNFTLKIRSTKLEDSAMYFCASVGTEGNIQYFGAGTRLSVL.

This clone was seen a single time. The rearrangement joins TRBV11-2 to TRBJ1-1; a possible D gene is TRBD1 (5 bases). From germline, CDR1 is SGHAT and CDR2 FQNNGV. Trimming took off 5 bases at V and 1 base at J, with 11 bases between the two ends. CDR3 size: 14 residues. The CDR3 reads CASSPRAQNTEAFF. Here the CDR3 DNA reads TGTGCCAGCAGCCCCAGGGCTCAGAACACTGAAGCTTTCTTT. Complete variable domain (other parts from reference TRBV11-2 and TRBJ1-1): EAGVAQSPRYKIIEKRQSVAFWCNPISGHATLYWYQQILGQGPKLLIQFQNNGVVDDSQLPKDRFSAERLKGVDSTLKIQPAKLEDSAVYLCASSPRAQNTEAFFGQGTRLTVV.